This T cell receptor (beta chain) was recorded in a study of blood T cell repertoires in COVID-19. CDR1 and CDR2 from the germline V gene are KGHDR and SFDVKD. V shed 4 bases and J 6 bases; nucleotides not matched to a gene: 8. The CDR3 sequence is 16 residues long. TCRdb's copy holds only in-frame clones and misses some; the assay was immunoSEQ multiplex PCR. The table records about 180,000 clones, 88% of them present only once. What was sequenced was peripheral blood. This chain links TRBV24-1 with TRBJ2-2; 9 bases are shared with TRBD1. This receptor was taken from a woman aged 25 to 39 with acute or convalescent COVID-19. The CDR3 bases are TGTGCCACCAGTGACCAACAGGGGGCTCTCGCCGGGGAGCTGTTTTTT. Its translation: CATSDQQGALAGELFF.